These 32 T cell receptor beta chains were all obtained from the same sample, sequenced in a study of blood T cells in healthy people across ages. A J-beta primer mix and a sample-barcoded 5' primer were used in a second PCR of roughly 6 to 12 cycles. TCRdb called the 5' RACE reads again in MiXCR, with one record for every CDR3 protein. The table shows about 400,000 distinct CDR3 sequences, with more than 45% occurring only once. The sequenced sample consisted of blood. The source is a man in his 60s in good health.

This clonotype was found a few times. The junction and the germline gene differ at one end; a read error may be behind it. The chain couples TRBV5-1 to TRBJ2-5; 8 positions match TRBD2. CDR1 is SGHRS and CDR2 is YFSETQ in the germline V gene. The CDR3 contains 13 residues. In nucleotides, the CDR3 is TGCGCCGGCAGCCCGACTAGCGTAGAGACCCAGTACTTC. Protein product: CAGSPTSVETQYF.

This chain connects TRBV25-1 to TRBJ2-1; the match to TRBD1 covers 11 bases. Germline CDR1 reads MGHDK; CDR2 reads SYGVNS. This CDR3 comprises 16 residues. Trimming cost V 3 bases and J 6 bases; bases outside gene matches: 7. CDR3 sequence (DNA): TGTGCCAGCAGTGACCGGGACAGGGGGAGAAGCAATGAGCAGTTCTTC. It specifies CASSDRDRGRSNEQFF.

The chain uses TRBV7-2 and TRBJ2-4, with 9 positions matching TRBD2. The V gene's germline CDR1 is SGHTA and CDR2 FQGNSA. The CDR3 extends over 14 amino acids. Trimming cost V 5 bases and J 13 bases; bases outside gene matches: 12. In DNA form, the CDR3 reads TGTGCCAGCAGCCCGACCACCCTAGCGGGATTGCAGTACTTC. As protein: CASSPTTLAGLQYF.

V gene TRBV20-1 combines with J gene TRBJ1-1; D perhaps matches TRBD1 (5 bases). V was cut by 5 bases and J by 4 bases, with 17 bases left in between. From germline, CDR1 is DFQATT and CDR2 SNEGSKA (reference sequence). The CDR3 has 14 residues. The CDR3 reads CSASTIRAATEAFF. The CDR3 nucleotides are TGCAGTGCTTCCACGATCAGGGCGGCCACTGAAGCTTTCTTT.

The chain joins TRBV10-3 to TRBJ2-5; maybe TRBD1 (6 bases). Germline assignment: CDR1 ENHRY and CDR2 SYGVKD. The CDR3 is 13 amino acids. The V and J ends lost 8 bases and 5 bases respectively, with 15 bases between them. Written as DNA, the CDR3 is TGTGCCATCGAAGACCGGGACACCGAGACCCAGTACTTC. It is translated as CAIEDRDTETQYF.

The count of this clonotype is one. The chain carries TRBV27 and TRBJ2-1; 12 nucleotides align to TRBD2. V gave up 3 bases and J gave up 6 bases; unmatched junction bases: 12. Per the germline V gene, CDR1 is MNHEY and CDR2 is SMNVEV (reference sequence). The CDR3 sequence is 18 residues long. CDR3 sequence reads: CASSFGLAGGPIGNEQFF. The DNA for the CDR3 is TGTGCCAGCAGTTTCGGGCTAGCGGGAGGGCCTATCGGCAATGAGCAGTTCTTC.

V is TRBV18 and J is TRBJ2-1, with D tentatively TRBD2 (6 bases). The CDR3 runs 13 residues. V was cut by 3 bases and J by 7 bases, with 10 bases left in between. Germline V gene sequence: CDR1 KGHSH, CDR2 LQKENI. CDR3 in amino acids: CASSPNGGNEQFF. CDR3 in DNA: TGTGCCAGCTCACCTAACGGGGGAAATGAGCAGTTCTTC. The full variable domain, in which reference TRBV18 and TRBJ2-1 provide the parts outside the CDR3, is NAGVMQNPRHLVRRRGQEARLRCSPMKGHSHVYWYRQLPEEGLKFMVYLQKENIIDESGMPKERFSAEFPKEGPSILRIQQVVRGDSAAYFCASSPNGGNEQFFGPGTRLTVL.

Only a few counts were recorded for this clonotype. The chain is built from TRBV28 and TRBJ2-7; D unclear. The germline gives CDR1 MDHEN, CDR2 SYDVKM. V was trimmed by 0 bases and J by 0 bases, leaving 9 bases between them. This CDR3 region has 15 residues. CDR3 residues: CASSLWDANSYEQYF. The DNA for the CDR3 is TGTGCCAGCAGTTTATGGGACGCCAACTCCTACGAGCAGTACTTC.

The rearrangement joins TRBV27 to TRBJ2-1, with 10 positions matching TRBD1. The CDR3 extends over 16 amino acids. Trimming at V came to 7 bases and at J to 8 bases, leaving 14 bases not matched to a gene. CDR1 is MNHEY, CDR2 SMNVEV, per germline (reference sequence). The CDR3 loop reads CASKHKRQGAGDEQFF. CDR3 nucleotide sequence: TGTGCCAGCAAACACAAAAGACAGGGGGCAGGGGATGAGCAGTTCTTC.

This rearrangement joins TRBV20-1 to TRBJ1-6; D is perhaps TRBD1 (5 bases). The V gene lost 3 bases and the J gene lost 14 bases, with 17 bases spanning the gap. CDR1 DFQATT and CDR2 SNEGSKA come from the germline V gene (reference sequence). The CDR3 loop spans 13 amino acids. The CDR3 DNA is TGCAGTGCTAGCGACGGGACCCTCCCAACCCTCCACTTT. Protein: CSASDGTLPTLHF.

The rearrangement links TRBV14 to TRBJ1-2, with D unresolved. CDR3 size: 14 residues. The germline V gene encodes CDR1 SGHDN and CDR2 FVKESK. Trimming cost V 0 bases and J 3 bases, with 8 bases left between them. CDR3 DNA sequence: TGTGCCAGCAGCCAAGATGGGCACGACTATGGCTACACCTTC. Protein sequence: CASSQDGHDYGYTF. The full variable domain, its missing parts supplied by reference TRBV14 and TRBJ1-2, is EAGVTQFPSHSVIEKGQTVTLRCDPISGHDNLYWYRRVMGKEIKFLLHFVKESKQDESGMPNNRFLAERTGGTYSTLKVQPAELEDSGVYFCASSQDGHDYGYTFGSGTRLTVV.

This chain links TRBV30 with TRBJ1-6; D is possibly TRBD1 (5 bases). Germline CDR1 is GTSNPN and CDR2 is SVGIG (reference sequence). Trimming removed 1 base at V and 8 bases at J, with 15 bases between. The CDR3 spans 15 residues. The CDR3 sequence is CAWSARAGTDSPLHF. The CDR3 DNA reads as TGTGCCTGGAGTGCTAGAGCCGGGACCGATTCACCCCTCCACTTT.

Concerning this clonotype itself: This sequence may be a read error, since a much larger clone differs from it by one base. This sequence joins TRBV20-1 and TRBJ2-1; D unresolved. The CDR3 is 11 amino acids. Germline V gene sequence: CDR1 DFQATT, CDR2 SNEGSKA (reference sequence). The V and J ends lost 5 bases and 5 bases respectively, with 7 bases between them. The CDR3 is CSAPLHNEQFF. The DNA for the CDR3 is TGCAGTGCTCCCCTCCACAATGAGCAGTTCTTC.

The rearrangement joins TRBV19 to TRBJ1-2; TRBD1 matches 10 bases. Germline loops: CDR1 LNHDA, CDR2 SQIVND (reference sequence). The CDR3 spans 16 residues. Germline trimming cut 7 bases from V and 2 bases from J; bases unmatched to any gene: 10. The CDR3, as DNA: TGTGCCAGTACCACTACCTGGGGACAGGGGAACTATGGCTACACCTTC. Protein: CASTTTWGQGNYGYTF.

This clonotype has only a few counts. This chain links TRBV5-1 with TRBJ2-3; 9 bases map to TRBD1. Germline CDR1 reads SGHRS; CDR2 reads YFSETQ. This CDR3 is 15 amino acids long. The V segment lost 2 bases and the J segment 6 bases; nucleotides outside the gene matches: 7. This chain's CDR3 is CASSLQGALSDTQYF. The CDR3 DNA sequence: TGCGCCAGCAGCTTACAGGGGGCCCTGTCCGATACGCAGTATTTT.

This sequence joins TRBV6-2 or TRBV6-3 and TRBJ2-7; possible D gene TRBD2, 6 bases. Germline V gene data show CDR1 as MNHEY and CDR2 as SVGEGT. The V end lost 2 bases, the J end lost 7 bases, and 9 bases lay between the germline ends. The length of the CDR3 is 12 residues. The CDR3 nucleotides are TGTGCCAGCAGTTACGTCCGGGGGGAGCAGTACTTC. It codes for CASSYVRGEQYF.

J is TRBJ2-7 and V is TRBV7-6, with 10 bases matching TRBD2. Germline V gives CDR1 SGHVS, CDR2 FNYEAQ. The V gene end was trimmed by 4 bases and the J gene end by 1 base; junction bases not matched to a gene: 10. The CDR3 extends over 17 amino acids. CDR3 DNA: TGTGCCAGCAGCTCCCCGGCTAGCGGGAGAAGGTCCTACGAGCAGTACTTC. Translation gives CASSSPASGRRSYEQYF.

V usage is TRBV21-1 and J usage is TRBJ2-4. Near its end, the DNA agrees better with TRBJ2-7, so the J call may be wrong. TRBV21-1 is a pseudogene segment. There are 13 residues in the CDR3. DNA for the CDR3: TGTGCCAGCAGCCATCCGGTTTGTCTCGAGCAGTACTTC. The encoded protein is CASSHPVCLEQYF.

The rearrangement joins TRBV4-1 to TRBJ2-3, with D maybe TRBD2 (6 bases). Trimming removed 0 bases from V and 5 bases from J, with 15 bases in between. Germline V CDR1 and CDR2: MGHRA, YSYEKL. The CDR3 loop spans 16 amino acids. The CDR3 nucleotides read TGCGCCAGCAGCCAAGATGTGGCGGGATGGGTAGATACGCAGTATTTT. Translation: CASSQDVAGWVDTQYF.

Details on this clonotype: One end of the junction fails to match germline, which may point to a read error. J is TRBJ1-2 and V is TRBV20-1; D perhaps matches TRBD1 (5 bases). Per germline, CDR1 DFQATT and CDR2 SNEGSKA (reference sequence). The CDR3 consists of 12 residues. The CDR3 DNA reads TGCAGTGCTGCCCTAGGGGCTAATGGCTACATCTTC. Translating gives CSAALGANGYIF.

This clonotype was observed at least ten times. The V gene is TRBV2, the J gene TRBJ2-1; 7 positions match TRBD2. Germline V CDR1 and CDR2: SNHLY, FYNNEI. The V gene end was trimmed by 0 bases and the J gene end by 9 bases; junction bases not matched to a gene: 5. The CDR3 loop spans 14 amino acids. The DNA of the CDR3 is TGTGCCAGCAGTGAAGCGTCCCAGCGGGGTGAGCAGTTCTTC. Translation gives CASSEASQRGEQFF.

The rearrangement joins TRBV20-1 to TRBJ2-1, with 11 bases lining up with TRBD1. Germline lookup yields CDR1 DFQATT and CDR2 SNEGSKA (reference sequence). The CDR3 length is 15 residues. V lost 3 bases to trimming and J lost 7 bases; unmatched junction nucleotides: 8. In DNA form, the CDR3 reads TGCAGTGCTAGGACCGGGACAGGGGGTGGAAATGAGCAGTTCTTC. It is translated as CSARTGTGGGNEQFF.

The J gene is TRBJ2-3, the V gene TRBV5-1, with D unresolved. This CDR3 contains 12 residues. The germline V and J ends were trimmed by 3 bases and 4 bases, with 6 bases remaining between them. CDR1 and CDR2 from the germline V gene are SGHRS and YFSETQ. CDR3 sequence reads: CASSYRPDTQYF. As DNA, the CDR3 is TGCGCCAGCAGCTATCGTCCAGATACGCAGTATTTT.

This clonotype appeared a few times. The chain carries TRBV28 and TRBJ2-7; 7 bases map to TRBD1. Per germline, CDR1 MDHEN and CDR2 SYDVKM. The CDR3 covers 15 residues. With 4 bases clipped from V and 5 bases from J, the junction kept 11 bases outside the gene matches. The CDR3, as DNA: TGTGCCAGCAGTTCGAACAGGGGTTTTACTAACGAGCAGTACTTC. Its translation is CASSSNRGFTNEQYF.

This chain uses TRBV20-1 with TRBJ2-2; the D gene is possibly TRBD2 (6 bases). The V end lost 6 bases, the J end lost 7 bases, and 18 bases lay between the germline ends. Germline loops: CDR1 DFQATT, CDR2 SNEGSKA (reference sequence). The CDR3 sequence is 14 residues long. This CDR3 reads CSAPFAGRGGELFF. DNA of the CDR3: TGCAGTGCCCCCTTTGCCGGGCGGGGCGGGGAGCTGTTTTTT.

The chain recombines TRBV7-9 with TRBJ1-2, with 9 bases matching TRBD1. The V gene's germline CDR1 is SEHNR and CDR2 FQNEAQ (reference sequence). With V trimmed by 5 bases and J by 6 bases, 7 bases remained unmatched. The CDR3 spans 14 residues. CDR3 coding DNA: TGTGCCAGCAGCCAAACCGGACAGGGGAATGGCTACACCTTC. Its protein product is CASSQTGQGNGYTF.

The chain joins TRBV9 to TRBJ2-2; 7 bases are a match to TRBD1. This CDR3 is built from 18 residues. V lost 4 bases to trimming and J lost 2 bases; unmatched junction nucleotides: 14. Germline CDR1 is SGDLS and CDR2 is YYNGEE. CDR3 bases: TGTGCCAGCAGCTCAATCCCCAGGGGGACCCTCAACACCGGGGAGCTGTTTTTT. Translating gives CASSSIPRGTLNTGELFF.

This clonotype has just a few counts. This sequence may be a read error, since a much larger clone differs from it by one base. This chain links TRBV25-1 with TRBJ2-1; the D call may be TRBD1 or TRBD2 (7 bases each). V shed 2 bases and J shed 13 bases, with 30 bases lying between them. The length of the CDR3 is 18 residues. Looked up from germline, CDR1 is MGHDK and CDR2 is SYGVNS. CDR3 protein: CASSEGGVRGVLQETQFF. In nucleotides, the CDR3 is TGTGCCAGCAGTGAAGGGGGGGTCAGGGGGGTACTTCAAGAGACCCAGTTCTTC.

The chain links TRBV24-1 to TRBJ2-3, with 14 nucleotides matching TRBD2. This CDR3 is built from 18 residues. Trimming cost V 0 bases and J 3 bases; bases outside gene matches: 4. Germline V gene sequence: CDR1 KGHDR, CDR2 SFDVKD. This CDR3 is CATSDLVGTSGRTDTQYF. DNA of the CDR3: TGTGCCACCAGTGATTTGGTCGGGACTAGCGGGAGAACAGATACGCAGTATTTT.

This clonotype was observed a few times. This sequence joins TRBV6-5 and TRBJ1-3; 9 nucleotides line up with TRBD1. This CDR3 spans 15 amino acids. V gave up 8 bases and J gave up 6 bases; unmatched junction bases: 11. From germline, CDR1 is MNHEY and CDR2 SVGAGI. The CDR3 coding sequence is TGTGCCAGCCGATTGGACAGGGGCAGCGAAAACACCATATATTTT. Protein: CASRLDRGSENTIYF.

The rearrangement joins TRBV12-3 or TRBV12-4 to TRBJ2-7; possible D gene TRBD2, 5 bases. This CDR3 has 15 residues. V dropped 5 bases and J dropped 1 base, with 15 bases sitting between them. This chain's CDR3 is CASSPPAGNSYEQYF. CDR3 nucleotide sequence: TGTGCCAGCAGTCCCCCCGCCGGGAATTCCTACGAGCAGTACTTC.

V usage is TRBV20-1 and J usage is TRBJ1-4; maybe TRBD1 (5 bases). Germline V gene sequence: CDR1 DFQATT, CDR2 SNEGSKA (reference sequence). The CDR3 is 11 residues long. Trimming left V 4 bases short and J 7 bases short, with 7 bases between. The DNA for the CDR3 is TGCAGTGCTATAACAGGTGAAAAACTGTTTTTT. Translating it yields CSAITGEKLFF.